These T cell receptor beta chains were read from a single sample in a study of blood T cell repertoires in COVID-19. Only in-frame clones appear in the TCRdb table, and some are missing; sequencing was by immunoSEQ multiplex PCR. The table records about 380,000 clones, more than 75% of them present only once. Sequencing was carried out using PBMCs or T cells enriched from blood (not recorded which). The receptors were sampled from a woman aged 18-29 years who had recovered from COVID-19. The CDR3 runs from the conserved cysteine through the conserved F or W. D genes are given only for firm matches. Rows may omit the clone size; those that give it use once, few, many or a size class.

-,TRBD1,TRBJ1-1,TRBV14,CASSHATGVAFF,TGTGCCAGCAGCCATGCGACAGGGGTGGCTTTCTTT
-,-,TRBJ1-6,TRBV5-4,CASSPTESSYNSPLHF,TGTGCCAGCAGCCCCACCGAGAGCTCCTATAATTCACCCCTCCACTTT
-,TRBD1,TRBJ2-1,TRBV24-1,CATSDTPDRGNEQFF,TGTGCCACCAGTGACACCCCCGACAGGGGTAATGAGCAGTTCTTC
-,-,TRBJ2-6,TRBV5-6,CASSPAGRNSGANVLTF,TGTGCCAGCAGCCCTGCGGGACGGAACTCTGGGGCCAACGTCCTGACTTTC
-,TRBD2,TRBJ2-7,TRBV7-9,CASSYRGVEDDEQYF,TGTGCCAGCAGCTATCGGGGGGTAGAAGATGACGAGCAGTACTTC
-,-,TRBJ1-1,TRBV7-3,CASSLSGFGTEAFF,TGTGCCAGCAGCTTAAGCGGTTTTGGCACTGAAGCTTTCTTT
-,TRBD2,TRBJ2-3,TRBV7-3,CASSLLRGGTDTQYF,TGTGCCAGCAGCTTATTGCGGGGGGGCACAGATACGCAGTATTTT
-,-,TRBJ1-5,TRBV6-5,CASRPREAPQPQHF,TGTGCCAGCAGGCCCCGTGAGGCTCCTCAGCCCCAGCATTTT
-,-,TRBJ2-7,TRBV9,CASGRLANEQYF,TGTGCCAGCGGCCGCCTAGCGAACGAGCAGTACTTC
-,TRBD1,TRBJ1-1,TRBV19,CASRPGQGYAEAFF,TGTGCCAGTAGACCCGGACAGGGGTACGCTGAAGCTTTCTTT
few,TRBD1,TRBJ2-7,TRBV5-5,CASSFGTGGLEQYF,TGTGCCAGCAGTTTCGGGACAGGGGGCCTCGAGCAGTACTTC
-,-,TRBJ1-1,TRBV2,CASMRNTEAFF,TGTGCCAGCATGCGGAACACTGAAGCTTTCTTT
-,TRBD1,TRBJ2-2,TRBV9,CASRLTGANTGELFF,TGTGCCAGCAGACTGACAGGGGCGAACACCGGGGAGCTGTTTTTT
-,TRBD1,TRBJ2-7,TRBV2,CASSLGQGPYEQYF,TGTGCCAGCAGTCTGGGACAGGGGCCCTACGAGCAGTACTTC
-,-,TRBJ1-6,TRBV7-9,CASSLLNFRDSPLHF,TGTGCCAGCAGCTTACTAAACTTTCGGGATTCACCCCTCCACTTT
-,-,TRBJ2-5,TRBV19,CASSPGLSETQYF,TGTGCCAGTAGCCCCGGACTATCAGAGACCCAGTACTTC
-,-,TRBJ2-7,TRBV2,CASRQDSTYEQYF,TGTGCCAGCCGCCAGGACAGCACCTACGAGCAGTACTTC
-,TRBD1,TRBJ1-2,TRBV7-2,CASSFEQGAGGYTF,TGTGCCAGCAGCTTCGAACAGGGGGCTGGTGGCTACACCTTC
-,TRBD1,TRBJ2-2,TRBV5-8,CASSFGTAGELFF,TGTGCCAGCAGCTTTGGGACAGCCGGGGAGCTGTTTTTT
-,-,TRBJ2-5,TRBV5-8,CASSTFQVQETQYF,TGTGCCAGCAGCACGTTCCAGGTCCAAGAGACCCAGTACTTC
-,-,TRBJ1-2,TRBV10-3,CAISERGQGSFYGYTF,TGTGCCATCAGTGAGCGTGGCCAGGGGTCGTTTTATGGCTACACCTTC
-,TRBD2,TRBJ2-1,TRBV5-4,CASSFRTSGDNEQFF,TGTGCCAGCAGCTTCAGGACTAGCGGGGACAATGAGCAGTTCTTC
-,-,TRBJ1-5,TRBV15,CATSRARVQPQHF,TGTGCCACCAGCAGAGCCCGGGTTCAGCCCCAGCATTTT
-,-,TRBJ2-1,TRBV3-1/TRBV3-2,CASSQDPRVDEQFF,TGTGCCAGCAGCCAAGATCCCCGAGTGGATGAGCAGTTCTTC
-,-,TRBJ2-2,TRBV5-1,CASSWRGTETGELFF,TGCGCCAGCAGCTGGAGGGGGACAGAAACCGGGGAGCTGTTTTTT
-,-,TRBJ2-7,TRBV6-5,CASGQMYEQYF,TGTGCCAGCGGCCAGATGTACGAGCAGTACTTC
few,TRBD2,TRBJ2-1,TRBV7-9,CASSLEAGGVYNEQFF,TGTGCCAGCAGCTTAGAGGCGGGGGGCGTTTACAATGAGCAGTTCTTC
-,TRBD1,TRBJ2-1,TRBV5-1,CASSPPGQGGNEQFF,TGCGCCAGCAGCCCCCCGGGACAGGGAGGCAATGAGCAGTTCTTC
-,TRBD2,TRBJ2-2,TRBV5-6,CARSPGRRGGATGELFF,TGTGCCCGCAGTCCAGGGCGGCGGGGGGGCGCCACCGGGGAGCTGTTTTTT
-,-,TRBJ1-1,TRBV7-6,CASSRTRNTEAFF,TGTGCCAGCAGCCGGACACGGAACACTGAAGCTTTCTTT
-,TRBD1,TRBJ1-1,TRBV23-1,CASPGPGTGGWNTEAFF,TGCGCCAGCCCCGGGCCTGGGACAGGGGGATGGAACACTGAAGCTTTCTTT
-,-,TRBJ2-5,TRBV27,CASSPGGRGAEYF,TGTGCCAGCAGTCCAGGTGGCCGGGGGGCGGAGTACTTC
-,TRBD1,TRBJ1-5,TRBV28,CASSTPGTGGNQPQHF,TGTGCCAGCTCAACCCCCGGGACAGGGGGCAATCAGCCCCAGCATTTT
-,TRBD1,TRBJ1-6,TRBV3-1/TRBV3-2,CASSLSRTGGSPLHF,TGTGCCAGCAGCCTGAGCCGGACAGGGGGGTCACCCCTCCACTTT
-,-,TRBJ2-3,TRBV12-3/TRBV12-4,CASSPTGTDTQYF,TGTGCCAGCAGCCCCACAGGAACAGATACGCAGTATTTT
once,-,TRBJ1-1,TRBV5-6,CASSYRGARNTEAFF,TGTGCCAGCAGTTATCGGGGGGCCAGAAACACTGAAGCTTTCTTT
-,TRBD1,TRBJ2-1,TRBV7-9,CASSLGTGSIYNEQFF,TGTGCCAGCAGCTTAGGGACAGGGAGCATCTACAATGAGCAGTTCTTC
-,TRBD2,TRBJ2-7,TRBV5-1,CASFPRGGSLSYEQYF,TGCGCCAGCTTCCCACGGGGGGGCTCGCTTTCCTACGAGCAGTACTTC
-,TRBD1,TRBJ2-1,TRBV6-5,CASSQRDRVGNEQFF,TGTGCCAGCAGTCAAAGGGACAGGGTCGGAAATGAGCAGTTCTTC
-,-,TRBJ1-1,TRBV23-1,CASSAETQEAFF,TGCGCCAGCAGTGCGGAAACACAAGAAGCTTTCTTT
-,TRBD2,TRBJ2-4,TRBV5-1,CASSFTSGGPLAKNIQYF,TGCGCCAGCAGCTTTACTAGCGGGGGGCCCTTAGCCAAAAACATTCAGTACTTC
-,TRBD1,TRBJ1-1,TRBV5-3,CARSGRDRGVNTEAFF,TGTGCCAGAAGCGGCCGGGACAGGGGCGTGAACACTGAAGCTTTCTTT
once,TRBD1,TRBJ2-7,TRBV9,CASSPGTASSYEQYF,TGTGCCAGCAGCCCCGGGACAGCAAGCTCCTACGAGCAGTACTTC
-,-,TRBJ2-5,TRBV9,CASSSHGNTGGETQYF,TGTGCCAGCAGCTCCCATGGGAACACCGGAGGGGAGACCCAGTACTTC
-,-,TRBJ2-2,TRBV5-1,CASSLAAGNTGELFF,TGCGCCAGCAGCTTAGCGGCAGGGAACACCGGGGAGCTGTTTTTT
-,-,TRBJ2-2,TRBV3-1/TRBV3-2,CASSLVGGNTGELFF,TGTGCCAGCAGCCTCGTGGGAGGGAACACCGGGGAGCTGTTTTTT
-,TRBD2,TRBJ2-5,TRBV20-1,CSGLAVETQYF,TGCAGTGGACTAGCGGTGGAGACCCAGTACTTC
-,-,TRBJ1-2,TRBV15,CATSRDRSGYGYTF,TGTGCCACCAGCAGAGATCGGTCAGGCTATGGCTACACCTTC
-,TRBD1,TRBJ1-1,TRBV5-1,CASSPGQGRTEAFF,TGCGCCAGCAGCCCGGGACAGGGGCGCACTGAAGCTTTCTTT